This T cell receptor (beta chain) was observed in a study of vaccination and CD4 T cells after COVID-19. An Oncomine TCR Beta short-read assay was used to sequence the DNA from cultured CD4+ T cells. TCRdb re-derived calls from the PCR reads in MiXCR, one entry per CDR3 protein. This sample has about 3,500 distinct CDR3 sequences; 32% occur once, and the top ten carry just under 50%. The CDR3 loop spans 12 amino acids. With V trimmed by 5 bases and J by 5 bases, 0 bases remained unmatched. Germline V lookup: CDR1 SGHAT, CDR2 FQNNGV. Regarding the study as a whole: Although the median of SARS-CoV-2-reactive clonotypes rose from around 19 to 38, the change was not significant. A median approximately 86% of convalescent patients' SARS-CoV-2-reactive clones emerged only after vaccination.

Described treatment: approximately 9-day PBMC culture with coronavirus spike peptide pools or control peptides (ViraFEST assay). Half of the medium was exchanged for fresh IL-2 medium, first on day 3 and then on day 7. About this clonotype: Antigen specificity is unknown.

Sequenced input: CD4+ T cells from blood, cultured in vitro. This TCR was sampled from a human donor who had recovered from COVID-19. This chain uses TRBV11-2 with TRBJ2-5; 9 nucleotides align to TRBD2. The CDR3, as DNA: TGTGCCAGCAGCCTAGCGGGGGAGACCCAGTACTTC. Its protein product is CASSLAGETQYF.